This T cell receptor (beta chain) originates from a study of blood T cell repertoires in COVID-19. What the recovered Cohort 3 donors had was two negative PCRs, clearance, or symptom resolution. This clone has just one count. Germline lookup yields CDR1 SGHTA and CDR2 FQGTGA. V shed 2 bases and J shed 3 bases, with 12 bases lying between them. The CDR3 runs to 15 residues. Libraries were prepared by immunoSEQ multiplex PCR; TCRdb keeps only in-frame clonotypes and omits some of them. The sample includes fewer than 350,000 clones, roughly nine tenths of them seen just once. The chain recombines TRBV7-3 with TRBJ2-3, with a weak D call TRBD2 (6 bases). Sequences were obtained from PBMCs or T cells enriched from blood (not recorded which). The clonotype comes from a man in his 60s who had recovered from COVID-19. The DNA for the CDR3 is TGTGCCAGCAGCTTAGGTCTGGGGGGAACAGATACGCAGTATTTT. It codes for CASSLGLGGTDTQYF.